The 30 T cell receptor beta chains below come from one sample, sequenced in a study of CD8+ T cells in alopecia areata. As to treatment: oral pan-JAK inhibitor, 5-10 mg twice daily. In each case, RNA was isolated and then reverse transcribed into cDNA as the sequencing template. Here immunoSEQ multiplex PCR was the method, and the copy in TCRdb shows in-frame clones only, minus some. Found here are approximately 210,000 clones, 50% to 60% of them singletons; the top ten hold about 3.5%. The starting material was CD4+ T cells sorted from blood, obtained at week 4, from a patient treated with tofacitinib. These receptors were collected from a human donor with alopecia areata.

The chain uses TRBV27 and TRBJ1-5, with no clear D. The CDR3 totals 15 residues. Trimming took 2 bases from V and 1 from J, leaving 9 bases between them. Germline V gene data show CDR1 as MNHEY and CDR2 as SMNVEV (reference sequence). CDR3 loop: CASSLVRMSNQPQHF. The CDR3 coding sequence is TGTGCCAGCAGTTTAGTAAGGATGAGCAATCAGCCCCAGCATTTT.

The chain combines TRBV6-1 with TRBJ2-2, with 11 bases fitting TRBD1. Germline V gene lookup returns CDR1 MNHNS and CDR2 SASEGT. The trim removed 4 bases at V and 5 bases at J, leaving 3 bases unmatched. The CDR3 runs 15 residues. The CDR3 region has the DNA TGTGCCAGCAGTGTGGACAGGGGGCGGACCGGGGAGCTGTTTTTT. As protein: CASSVDRGRTGELFF.

The J gene is TRBJ1-1, the V gene TRBV4-2, with D tentatively TRBD1 (5 bases). Germline CDR1 is LGHNA and CDR2 is YNFKEQ. This CDR3 is built from 15 residues. The V end lost 2 bases, the J end lost 2 bases, and 12 bases lay between the germline ends. The CDR3 sequence is CASSQLDTPNTEAFF. Here the CDR3 DNA reads TGTGCCAGCAGCCAACTGGACACGCCAAACACTGAAGCTTTCTTT.

The chain has TRBV29-1 and TRBJ2-5; D might be TRBD1 (6 bases). The CDR3 spans 13 residues. Germline CDR1 reads SQVTM; CDR2 reads ANQGSEA. The CDR3: CSFQGLSQETQYF. The CDR3 nucleotides are TGCAGTTTCCAGGGGTTGAGCCAAGAGACCCAGTACTTC.

V and J are TRBV5-1 and TRBJ2-1; TRBD2 matches 12 bases. The CDR3 extends over 17 amino acids. J was trimmed by 3 bases and V by 4 bases; bases with no gene match: 8. The germline V gene has CDR1 SGHRS and CDR2 YFSETQ. In DNA, the CDR3 is TGCGCCAGCAGCCCCACGACTAGCGGGGGCCTCTACAATGAGCAGTTCTTC. This gives the protein CASSPTTSGGLYNEQFF.

In nucleotides, the CDR3 is TGCAGCGTTAGGACAGGGGTTAACACCGGGGAGCTGTTTTTT. Amino acids: CSVRTGVNTGELFF. J is TRBJ2-2 and V is TRBV29-1; 9 bases agree with TRBD1. Germline V gives CDR1 SQVTM, CDR2 ANQGSEA. J was trimmed by 2 bases and V by 5 bases; bases with no gene match: 3. The CDR3 has 14 amino acids.

CDR3 DNA: TGTGCCAGCAGTTTATCGAACGTATGGGGGACCTACAATGAGCAGTTCTTC. This gives the protein CASSLSNVWGTYNEQFF. The chain is built from TRBV27 and TRBJ2-1, with D tentatively TRBD1 or TRBD2 (5 bases each). Germline values: CDR1 MNHEY, CDR2 SMNVEV (reference sequence). The CDR3 runs 17 residues. Trimming pared 0 bases from V and 2 bases from J, leaving 14 bases between.

The V gene is TRBV15, the J gene TRBJ2-5, with D possibly TRBD2 on 6 matching bases. This CDR3 contains 16 residues. Per germline, CDR1 LNHNV and CDR2 YYDKDF (reference sequence). V dropped 1 base and J dropped 4 bases, with 16 bases sitting between them. The CDR3, as DNA: TGTGCCACCAGCAGAGGCGGGACGACGGGGATAGAGACCCAGTACTTC. Its protein product is CATSRGGTTGIETQYF.

This clone was picked up a small number of times. V and J are TRBV2 and TRBJ2-7; no definite D call. This CDR3 is 14 amino acids long. Trimming left V 1 base short and J 0 bases short, with 7 bases between. CDR1 is SNHLY, CDR2 FYNNEI, per germline. The CDR3 here is CASSEVGTSYEQYF. The CDR3 nucleotides are TGTGCCAGCAGTGAAGTAGGCACCTCCTACGAGCAGTACTTC.

The chain employs TRBV6-6 and TRBJ2-4, with 7 bases that match TRBD1. The CDR3 extends over 15 amino acids. CDR1 and CDR2 from the germline V gene are MNHNY and SVGAGI (reference sequence). The ends lost 0 bases at V and 5 bases at J; junction bases unmatched: 4. CDR3 loop: CASSYSGQAENIQYF. Written as DNA, the CDR3 is TGTGCCAGCAGTTACTCCGGACAGGCCGAAAACATTCAGTACTTC.

V usage is TRBV5-6 and J usage is TRBJ1-1; D gene uncertain. Trimming pared 0 bases from V and 3 bases from J, leaving 9 bases between. The CDR3 loop spans 14 amino acids. Germline CDR1 and CDR2: SGHDT and YYEEEE. The CDR3 nucleotides are TGTGCCAGCAGCTTGGAAGTTTACGACACTGAAGCTTTCTTT. It is translated as CASSLEVYDTEAFF.

This clone was detected only once. The chain is built from TRBV29-1 and TRBJ2-2; 9 nucleotides match TRBD2. V was clipped by 5 bases and J by 3 bases; unmatched bases: 4. CDR3 length: 14 residues. Germline CDR1 SQVTM, CDR2 ANQGSEA. CDR3 loop: CSVSGGPYTGELFF. CDR3 DNA: TGCAGCGTTAGCGGGGGGCCCTACACCGGGGAGCTGTTTTTT.

This clone was counted a single time. The chain joins TRBV25-1 to TRBJ1-1, with D hard to call. The germline gives CDR1 MGHDK, CDR2 SYGVNS. This CDR3 comprises 15 residues. V lost 1 base and J 5 bases, leaving 14 bases between the germline ends. The CDR3 sequence: CASSEWSKMGTEAFF. In nucleotides, the CDR3 is TGTGCCAGCAGTGAATGGTCAAAGATGGGAACTGAAGCTTTCTTT. Together with reference TRBV25-1 and TRBJ1-1, the CDR3 gives the full variable domain: EADIYQTPRYLVIGTGKKITLECSQTMGHDKMYWYQQDPGMELHLIHYSYGVNSTEKGDLSSESTVSRIRTEHFPLTLESARPSHTSQYLCASSEWSKMGTEAFFGQGTRLTVV.

The rearrangement links TRBV29-1 to TRBJ2-3, with D uncertain. This CDR3 spans 13 amino acids. V lost 4 bases and J 0 bases, leaving 8 bases between the germline ends. Per germline, CDR1 SQVTM and CDR2 ANQGSEA. The CDR3 region is CSVGLSSTDTQYF. The CDR3 DNA reads as TGCAGCGTTGGTCTATCTAGCACAGATACGCAGTATTTT.

This clone was seen at least ten times. The chain couples TRBV28 to TRBJ1-2; TRBD1 agrees at 7 bases. Germline V gene sequence: CDR1 MDHEN, CDR2 SYDVKM. The CDR3 covers 17 residues. V shed 5 bases and J 4 bases; nucleotides not matched to a gene: 16. Written as DNA, the CDR3 is TGTGCCAGCAGTCCCCATAGGGGGCGGAGGAGCTCCTATGGCTACACCTTC. Translation gives CASSPHRGRRSSYGYTF.

This clone has more than one count but fewer than ten. The rearrangement links TRBV29-1 to TRBJ2-6, with D uncertain. The germline V gene has CDR1 SQVTM and CDR2 ANQGSEA. The CDR3 extends over 16 amino acids. Trimming removed 7 bases from V and 0 bases from J, with 16 bases in between. CDR3 protein: CSAAIHSLSGANVLTF. The CDR3 coding sequence is TGCAGCGCTGCTATACACTCCCTCTCTGGGGCCAACGTCCTGACTTTC. Full variable domain (missing parts from reference TRBV29-1 and TRBJ2-6): SAVISQKPSRDICQRGTSLTIQCQVDSQVTMMFWYRQQPGQSLTLIATANQGSEATYESGFVIDKFPISRPNLTFSTLTVSNMSPEDSSIYLCSAAIHSLSGANVLTFGAGSRLTVL.

This chain joins TRBV7-9 and TRBJ2-5; 7 bases line up with TRBD2. The CDR3 totals 17 residues. Per germline, CDR1 SEHNR and CDR2 FQNEAQ (reference sequence). The junction had 12 bases not matched to a gene; V was cut back by 4 bases and J by 1 base. CDR3 nucleotides: TGTGCCAGCAGCTCCCAATGGACGGGGGGAATCCAAGAGACCCAGTACTTC. This encodes CASSSQWTGGIQETQYF.

The chain has TRBV5-6 and TRBJ1-2; D not resolved. Germline lookup yields CDR1 SGHDT and CDR2 YYEEEE. The CDR3 is 11 residues long. Trimming pared 7 bases from V and 4 bases from J, leaving 8 bases between. The CDR3 here is CASGGSYGYTF. The CDR3 nucleotides are TGTGCCAGCGGCGGCAGCTATGGCTACACCTTC.

CDR3 DNA sequence: TGTGCCAGCAGTTACTCCGCCGGGCATAGGAACACTGAAGCTTTCTTT. Translating it yields CASSYSAGHRNTEAFF. The V call is TRBV6-6, the J call TRBJ1-1; D not resolved. V lost 0 bases to trimming and J lost 1 base, with 12 bases between them. The CDR3 is made up of 16 amino acids. Germline-derived CDR1 and CDR2 are MNHNY and SVGAGI (reference sequence).

This clone was found a few times. This chain links TRBV29-1 with TRBJ1-1; 9 bases line up with TRBD1. J lost 2 bases, V lost 6 bases, and 4 bases had no gene match. Germline CDR1 reads SQVTM; CDR2 reads ANQGSEA. This CDR3 is built from 13 residues. CDR3 sequence reads: CSVRQGENTEAFF. The DNA of the CDR3 is TGCAGCGTCAGACAGGGGGAAAACACTGAAGCTTTCTTT.

The V call is TRBV2, the J call TRBJ2-7; 9 bases map to TRBD1. Trimming removed 8 bases from V and 1 base from J; junction bases left unmatched: 6. Germline lookup yields CDR1 SNHLY and CDR2 FYNNEI. This CDR3 region has 14 residues. The CDR3 here is CASGAQGASYEQYF. The CDR3 nucleotides are TGTGCCAGCGGAGCACAGGGGGCTTCCTACGAGCAGTACTTC.

The rearrangement links TRBV6-1 to TRBJ2-3; tentatively, D is TRBD2 (6 bases). V was trimmed by 8 bases and J by 0 bases, leaving 12 bases between them. From germline, CDR1 is MNHNS and CDR2 SASEGT. The CDR3 is 14 residues long. CDR3 sequence reads: CASVGGASTDTQYF. The CDR3 nucleotides are TGTGCCAGCGTAGGAGGGGCTAGCACAGATACGCAGTATTTT.

The V and J genes are TRBV6-5 and TRBJ1-1, with D tentatively TRBD1 (5 bases). Looked up from germline, CDR1 is MNHEY and CDR2 is SVGAGI. V lost 8 bases, J lost 3 bases, and 13 bases lay in between. The CDR3 length is 13 residues. The DNA for the CDR3 is TGTGCCAGCTGCCGCATGGGGGACACTGAAGCTTTCTTT. Its translation is CASCRMGDTEAFF.

The rearrangement links TRBV6-1 to TRBJ2-5; 7 nucleotides match TRBD1. With V trimmed by 8 bases and J by 4 bases, 10 bases remained unmatched. Per germline, CDR1 MNHNS and CDR2 SASEGT. The CDR3 runs to 14 residues. The CDR3 nucleotides read TGTGCCAGCCAAAAGAGGGACAGTCTAGAGACCCAGTACTTC. It yields the protein CASQKRDSLETQYF.

The rearrangement joins TRBV2 to TRBJ2-2; D is possibly TRBD2 (6 bases). V shed 4 bases and J shed 0 bases, with 9 bases lying between them. CDR3 length equals 15 residues. Germline lookup yields CDR1 SNHLY and CDR2 FYNNEI. Here the CDR3 reads CASSGLASNTGELFF. As DNA, the CDR3 is TGTGCCAGCAGTGGGCTAGCGTCGAACACCGGGGAGCTGTTTTTT.

CDR3 nucleotide sequence: TGTGCCAGCAGCCTTGGACCCTATGGCTACACCTTC. Encoded protein: CASSLGPYGYTF. The gene calls are TRBV7-9 and TRBJ1-2, with D uncertain. Germline CDR1 reads SEHNR; CDR2 reads FQNEAQ (reference sequence). CDR3 length: 12 amino acids. Trimming left V 5 bases short and J 4 bases short, with 8 bases between.

CDR3 amino acids: CASREQGGADTEAFF. The CDR3, as DNA: TGTGCCAGCAGAGAACAAGGGGGCGCGGACACTGAAGCTTTCTTT. The chain is built from TRBV6-1 and TRBJ1-1; the match to TRBD1 covers 7 bases. The ends lost 6 bases at V and 3 bases at J; junction bases unmatched: 10. Per germline, CDR1 MNHNS and CDR2 SASEGT. The CDR3 totals 15 residues.

The V call is TRBV5-5, the J call TRBJ2-5; 11 positions agree with TRBD2. V gave up 4 bases and J gave up 5 bases; unmatched junction bases: 7. Germline-derived CDR1 and CDR2 are SGHKS and YYEKEE (reference sequence). The CDR3 runs 15 residues. This CDR3 reads CASSIRLAGRETQYF. The CDR3 DNA reads as TGTGCCAGCAGCATTCGACTAGCGGGGAGGGAGACCCAGTACTTC.

The V call is TRBV7-6, the J call TRBJ2-3; 8 bases map to TRBD1. The CDR3 has 15 residues. Trimming cost V 1 base and J 3 bases; bases outside gene matches: 3. Per germline, CDR1 SGHVS and CDR2 FNYEAQ. The CDR3 is CASSLGTGKTDTQYF. The CDR3 bases are TGTGCCAGCAGCTTAGGGACAGGGAAGACAGATACGCAGTATTTT. The full variable domain, completed using reference TRBV7-6 and TRBJ2-3, is GAGVSQSPRYKVTKRGQDVALRCDPISGHVSLYWYRQALGQGPEFLTYFNYEAQQDKSGLPNDRFSAERPEGSISTLTIQRTEQRDSAMYRCASSLGTGKTDTQYFGPGTRLTVL.

The genes are TRBV5-4 and TRBJ2-7; D unclear. With 2 bases removed from V and 0 bases from J, the gap between germline ends came to 0 bases. Per germline, CDR1 SGHNT and CDR2 YYREEE (reference sequence). The CDR3 is 11 residues long. The CDR3 protein is CASSFSYEQYF. The CDR3 region has the DNA TGTGCCAGCAGCTTCTCCTACGAGCAGTACTTC.